The 16 T cell receptor beta chains below were found in one sample sequenced in a study of response to subunit inactivated influenza vaccine. TCRdb independently ran MiXCR on the RT-PCR reads; one entry per CDR3 protein. The repertoire has some 570,000 distinct CDR3 sequences, around 10% of them found once; the top ten carry 9.5% to 11%. A further study also used this sample, focusing on T cells expressing NK-cell markers. That source adds: TCR beta cDNA was made by 5'RACE template switching with UMIs.

The specimen comprised PBMCs from blood, sampled on the day of vaccination. These TCRs come from a man aged 45-65 years who received an inactivated influenza vaccine.

The J gene is TRBJ1-2, the V gene TRBV12-3 or TRBV12-4; the match to TRBD1 covers 7 bases. This CDR3 is built from 14 residues. With 6 bases clipped from V and 8 bases from J, the junction kept 12 bases outside the gene matches. The CDR3 sequence: CASSRSGGVRGYTF. The CDR3 DNA is TGTGCCAGCAGCCGCTCAGGGGGGGTGAGAGGCTACACCTTC.

The chain employs TRBV7-2 and TRBJ2-7; a weak D match, TRBD2 (6 bases). The ends were cut back, 2 bases at V and 3 bases at J, with 14 bases in the middle. Germline V gives CDR1 SGHTA, CDR2 FQGNSA. This CDR3 spans 15 amino acids. The CDR3 nucleotides read TGTGCCAGCAGCTTAAGTGTGGGACTCGGCTACGAGCAGTACTTC. The encoded protein is CASSLSVGLGYEQYF.

V and J are TRBV20-1 and TRBJ1-1; TRBD1 aligns across 10 bases. The CDR3 is 16 amino acids. V was clipped by 6 bases and J by 0 bases; unmatched bases: 10. Per germline, CDR1 DFQATT and CDR2 SNEGSKA (reference sequence). CDR3 coding DNA: TGCAGTGCCTCGATTTTTGGACAGGGGGTGAACACTGAAGCTTTCTTT. Translating it yields CSASIFGQGVNTEAFF.

The gene calls are TRBV12-3 or TRBV12-4 and TRBJ1-2, with 9 bases matching TRBD1. The CDR3 sequence is 15 residues long. Losses at the gene ends were 7 bases for V and 0 bases for J; bases not matched to a gene: 6. CDR3 coding DNA: TGTGCCAGCAAACTACAGGGGGCCGCTAACTATGGCTACACCTTC. This sequence encodes CASKLQGAANYGYTF.

The chain links TRBV18 to TRBJ1-2; unclear D gene. The CDR3 runs 14 residues. Trimming took 3 bases from V and 2 from J, leaving 10 bases between them. Germline CDR1 KGHSH, CDR2 LQKENI. CDR3 amino acids: CASSPADPNYGYTF. CDR3 coding DNA: TGTGCCAGCTCACCCGCAGATCCAAACTATGGCTACACCTTC.

The V gene is TRBV10-3, the J gene TRBJ2-1; 9 bases line up with TRBD2. The CDR3 sequence is 15 residues long. Germline V lookup: CDR1 ENHRY, CDR2 SYGVKD. The V gene end was trimmed by 4 bases and the J gene end by 3 bases; junction bases not matched to a gene: 4. Here the CDR3 DNA reads TGTGCCATCAGTGGACTAGCGGACGGCTACAATGAGCAGTTCTTC. This encodes CAISGLADGYNEQFF.

V usage is TRBV6-4 and J usage is TRBJ2-7; the D call may be TRBD1 or TRBD2 (5 bases each). The CDR3 runs to 13 residues. Germline CDR1 reads MRHNA; CDR2 reads SNTAGT. Trimming took off 5 bases at V and 6 bases at J, with 14 bases between the two ends. The CDR3 DNA is TGTGCCAGCAGTAAGATCTCCGGGACCGAGCAGTACTTC. Protein product: CASSKISGTEQYF.

This clonotype occurred many times. This chain joins TRBV5-1 and TRBJ2-7, with 10 bases that match TRBD2. CDR1 is SGHRS and CDR2 is YFSETQ in the germline V gene. The trim removed 5 bases at V and 1 base at J, leaving 3 bases unmatched. The CDR3 contains 14 residues. CDR3 residues: CASRLAGGSYEQYF. The CDR3 DNA is TGCGCCAGCAGGTTAGCGGGGGGTTCCTACGAGCAGTACTTC.

The V and J genes are TRBV7-2 and TRBJ2-5; D uncertain. Germline V gene sequence: CDR1 SGHTA, CDR2 FQGNSA. The V and J ends lost 6 bases and 5 bases respectively, with 13 bases between them. This CDR3 has 13 residues. The CDR3 bases are TGTGCCAGCAGTCGTCGAATGATGGAGACCCAGTACTTC. The encoded protein is CASSRRMMETQYF. The full variable domain, with the rest looked up from reference TRBV7-2 and TRBJ2-5, is GAGVSQSPSNKVTEKGKDVELRCDPISGHTALYWYRQSLGQGLEFLIYFQGNSAPDKSGLPSDRFSAERTGGSVSTLTIQRTQQEDSAVYLCASSRRMMETQYFGPGTRLLVL.

The rearrangement joins TRBV5-1 to TRBJ2-1, with TRBD2 as a possible D gene (5 bases). The ends were cut back, 4 bases at V and 5 bases at J, with 10 bases in the middle. There are 13 residues in the CDR3. Germline-derived CDR1 and CDR2 are SGHRS and YFSETQ. The DNA of the CDR3 is TGCGCCAGCAGCCAGAGACTAAACAATGAGCAGTTCTTC. It encodes CASSQRLNNEQFF. Full variable domain (missing parts from reference TRBV5-1 and TRBJ2-1): KAGVTQTPRYLIKTRGQQVTLSCSPISGHRSVSWYQQTPGQGLQFLFEYFSETQRNKGNFPGRFSGRQFSNSRSEMNVSTLELGDSALYLCASSQRLNNEQFFGPGTRLTVL.

The CDR3 is CASSPRRASLYEQYF. Here the CDR3 DNA reads TGTGCCAGCAGCCCCCGTCGGGCGAGCCTATACGAGCAGTACTTC. This chain links TRBV7-8 with TRBJ2-7; no firm D call. The length of the CDR3 is 15 residues. V was clipped by 5 bases and J by 4 bases, with 18 bases between them. Germline V gene lookup returns CDR1 SGHVS and CDR2 FQNEAQ.

This rearrangement joins TRBV7-9 to TRBJ2-7; TRBD1 or TRBD2 may be the D gene (6 bases each). The CDR3 covers 12 residues. Between the trimmed V and J ends, which lost 5 bases and 6 bases, there was a span of 11 bases. Germline V gene sequence: CDR1 SEHNR, CDR2 FQNEAQ (reference sequence). CDR3 region: CASSQRGREQYF. The CDR3 bases are TGTGCCAGCAGCCAACGGGGGCGCGAGCAGTACTTC.

The chain is built from TRBV6-2 or TRBV6-3 and TRBJ2-7; no clear D gene. The V end was cut by 3 bases, the J end by 0 bases, with 9 bases between. Germline V CDR1 and CDR2: MNHEY, SVGEGT. The CDR3 consists of 14 residues. CDR3 coding DNA: TGTGCCAGCAGTTATGCGCTGAGCTCCTACGAGCAGTACTTC. Translating gives CASSYALSSYEQYF.

This clonotype has more than one count but fewer than ten. This sequence joins TRBV12-3 or TRBV12-4 and TRBJ1-5; D perhaps matches TRBD1 (5 bases). The CDR3 is 15 residues long. Deletions cut 6 bases from V and 4 bases from J, with 16 bases between. As DNA, the CDR3 is TGTGCCAGCAGCCCCACAGGAAACCTTAATCAGCCCCAGCATTTT. Its translation: CASSPTGNLNQPQHF.

This clonotype was counted a few times. This rearrangement joins TRBV12-3 or TRBV12-4 to TRBJ2-2; D may correspond to TRBD1 or TRBD2 (5 bases each). This CDR3 has 18 residues. V was cut by 2 bases and J by 4 bases, with 20 bases left in between. The CDR3 reads CASSLHGRGLAITGELFF. The CDR3 DNA is TGTGCCAGCAGTTTACATGGACGGGGCCTTGCTATCACCGGGGAGCTGTTTTTT.

There are a few counts of this clonotype. The chain carries TRBV15 and TRBJ1-2; D is perhaps TRBD1 (5 bases). Trimming took 3 bases from V and 5 from J, leaving 16 bases between them. This CDR3 is built from 15 residues. The germline gives CDR1 LNHNV, CDR2 YYDKDF (reference sequence). CDR3 bases: TGTGCCACCAGCAGCTCGAAGGGACGGAGATATGGCTACACCTTC. It specifies CATSSSKGRRYGYTF.